This T cell receptor (beta chain) was documented in a study of T cell responses to AZD1222 COVID-19 vaccine. TCRdb keeps only in-frame clones here, not all; method: immunoSEQ multiplex PCR. The table lists around 160,000 clones, roughly 88% of them singletons, with more than 12% in the top ten. About this clone: The antigen is unknown.

Study-wide results and caveats: Repertoire sampling was restricted to post-peak T cell response timepoints. Seropositive at baseline were only a handful of AZD1222 recipients.

V was pared by 7 bases and J by 2 bases, with 11 bases between. Germline loops: CDR1 MNHEY, CDR2 SVGAGI. The CDR3 loop spans 14 amino acids. This chain connects TRBV6-5 to TRBJ1-4; D ambiguous. Sequencing used peripheral blood, obtained on day 0 of AZD1222 vaccination. This receptor was taken from an adult in good health. CDR3 bases: TGTGCCAGCACCTCATATCATACTAATGAAAAACTGTTTTTT. Translating gives CASTSYHTNEKLFF.